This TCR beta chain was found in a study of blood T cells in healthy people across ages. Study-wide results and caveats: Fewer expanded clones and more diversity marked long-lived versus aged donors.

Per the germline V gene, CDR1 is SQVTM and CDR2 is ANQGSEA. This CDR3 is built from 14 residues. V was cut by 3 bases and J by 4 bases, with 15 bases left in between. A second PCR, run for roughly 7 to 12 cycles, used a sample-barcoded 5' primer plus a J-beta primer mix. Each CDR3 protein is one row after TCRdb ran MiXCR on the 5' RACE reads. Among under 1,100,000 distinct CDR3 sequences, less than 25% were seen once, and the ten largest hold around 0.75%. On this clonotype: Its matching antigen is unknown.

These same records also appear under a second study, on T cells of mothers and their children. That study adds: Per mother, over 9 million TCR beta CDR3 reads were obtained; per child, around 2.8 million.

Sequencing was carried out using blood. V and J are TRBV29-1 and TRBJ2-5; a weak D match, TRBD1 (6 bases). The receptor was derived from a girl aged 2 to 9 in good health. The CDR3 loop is CSVEVPTRGETQYF. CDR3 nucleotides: TGCAGCGTTGAGGTGCCCACCAGGGGAGAGACCCAGTACTTC.